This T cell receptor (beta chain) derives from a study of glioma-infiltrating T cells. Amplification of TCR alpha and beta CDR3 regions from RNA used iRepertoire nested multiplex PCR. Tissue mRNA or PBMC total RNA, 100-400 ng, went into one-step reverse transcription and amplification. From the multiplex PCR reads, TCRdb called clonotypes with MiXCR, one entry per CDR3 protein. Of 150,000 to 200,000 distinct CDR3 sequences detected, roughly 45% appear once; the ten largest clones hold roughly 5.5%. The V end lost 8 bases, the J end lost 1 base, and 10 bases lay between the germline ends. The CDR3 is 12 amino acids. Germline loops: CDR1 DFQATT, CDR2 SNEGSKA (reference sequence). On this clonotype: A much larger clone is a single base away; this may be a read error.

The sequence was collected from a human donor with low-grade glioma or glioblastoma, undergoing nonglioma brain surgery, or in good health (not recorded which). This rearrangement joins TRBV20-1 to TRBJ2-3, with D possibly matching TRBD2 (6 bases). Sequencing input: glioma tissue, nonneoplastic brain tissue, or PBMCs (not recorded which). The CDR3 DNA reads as TGCAGTATAGCGGAGCGCACAGATACGCAGTATTTT. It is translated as CSIAERTDTQYF.